A selection of T cell receptor beta chains follows, all from one sample in a study of CD8+ T cells in alopecia areata. Sequencing used immunoSEQ multiplex PCR; TCRdb keeps in-frame clones, though not all of them. Of some 130,000 clones listed, 49% are singletons. The sample in question was CD8+ T cells sorted from blood, obtained at week 0. These receptors all come from a human donor with alopecia areata. CDR3s include the opening cysteine and the closing phenylalanine or tryptophan. Each record gives: D gene, clone size, J gene, V gene, CDR3 protein, CDR3 DNA. A D gene is named only where the DNA matches it firmly. The size field is filled for only some rows; it gives once, few, many or a size class.

-,few,TRBJ2-5,TRBV29-1,CSVEVGKEETQYF,TGCAGCGTTGAAGTAGGGAAGGAGGAGACCCAGTACTTC
-,-,TRBJ2-2,TRBV5-6,CASSPTGTGELFF,TGTGCCAGCAGCCCTACAGGGACCGGGGAGCTGTTTTTT
-,few,TRBJ2-7,TRBV10-3,CAISTDGDEQYF,TGTGCCATCAGTACGGACGGAGACGAGCAGTACTTC
TRBD1,-,TRBJ2-5,TRBV5-6,CASSSDRNQETQYF,TGTGCCAGCAGCTCGGACAGGAACCAAGAGACCCAGTACTTC
-,few,TRBJ2-1,TRBV7-9,CASSLGPSSYNEQFF,TGTGCCAGCAGCTTAGGGCCGAGCTCCTACAATGAGCAGTTCTTC
-,-,TRBJ1-5,TRBV2,CASSEAWDQPQHF,TGTGCCAGCAGTGAAGCGTGGGACCAGCCCCAGCATTTT
-,-,TRBJ2-7,TRBV2,CASSGEFAYFYEQYF,TGTGCCAGCAGTGGCGAATTCGCCTACTTCTACGAGCAGTACTTC
-,-,TRBJ2-5,TRBV12-5,CASGIDTSQETQYF,TGTGCTAGTGGCATAGACACGTCTCAAGAGACCCAGTACTTC
-,-,TRBJ2-7,TRBV7-9,CATGHAVSYEQYF,TGTGCCACGGGACACGCTGTGTCCTACGAGCAGTACTTC
TRBD1,-,TRBJ2-7,TRBV7-6,CASSAAPGQVYEQYF,TGTGCCAGCAGCGCCGCCCCGGGACAGGTCTACGAGCAGTACTTC
-,-,TRBJ2-7,TRBV27,CASSWGPKFDEQYF,TGTGCCAGCAGTTGGGGACCCAAATTCGACGAGCAGTACTTC
-,-,TRBJ1-1,TRBV29-1,CSVVAGAEAFF,TGCAGCGTTGTGGCAGGCGCTGAAGCTTTCTTT
-,few,TRBJ2-2,TRBV29-1,CSVVGGTKTGELFF,TGCAGCGTTGTGGGGGGCACAAAGACCGGGGAGCTGTTTTTT
-,few,TRBJ1-5,TRBV19,CAPRGYSNQPQHF,TGTGCCCCTCGGGGGTATAGCAATCAGCCCCAGCATTTT
-,few,TRBJ2-7,TRBV5-1,CASSTGEPGVWNEQYF,TGCGCCAGCAGTACCGGGGAACCAGGGGTTTGGAACGAGCAGTACTTC
-,-,TRBJ2-7,TRBV18,CASSPSDSYEQYF,TGTGCCAGCTCACCCTCAGATTCCTACGAGCAGTACTTC
-,-,TRBJ2-7,TRBV5-4,CASGGSPYEQYF,TGTGCCTCCGGAGGGTCCCCCTACGAGCAGTACTTC
-,few,TRBJ2-7,TRBV10-3,CAINPPEVFSYEQYF,TGTGCCATCAACCCACCAGAGGTATTCTCCTACGAGCAGTACTTC
-,-,TRBJ2-7,TRBV29-1,CSVEARAEYF,TGCAGCGTTGAGGCAAGGGCCGAGTACTTC
-,-,TRBJ2-6,TRBV6-1,CASSEIGAGANVLTF,TGTGCCAGCAGTGAAATAGGTGCTGGGGCCAACGTCCTGACTTTC
-,-,TRBJ1-1,TRBV4-3,CASSQELGDTEAFF,TGCGCCAGCAGCCAAGAATTAGGGGACACTGAAGCTTTCTTT
-,-,TRBJ2-3,TRBV9,CASSVVGTDTQYF,TGTGCCAGCAGCGTAGTCGGCACAGATACGCAGTATTTT
-,-,TRBJ2-7,TRBV5-1,CASSLTQGPYEQYF,TGCGCCAGCAGCTTAACCCAGGGGCCCTACGAGCAGTACTTC
TRBD2,few,TRBJ2-2,TRBV13,CASSFLKRGGTGELFF,TGTGCCAGCAGCTTTTTGAAGCGGGGGGGCACCGGGGAGCTGTTTTTT
TRBD1,-,TRBJ2-2,TRBV2,CASSERTGGSGELFF,TGTGCCAGCAGTGAGCGGACAGGGGGGTCCGGGGAGCTGTTTTTT
-,once,TRBJ2-2,TRBV4-3,CASSHRDTGELFF,TGCGCCAGCAGCCACCGGGACACCGGGGAGCTGTTTTTT
-,-,TRBJ2-7,TRBV2,CARGGLQESFSYEQYF,TGTGCCAGAGGTGGACTACAGGAGTCTTTTAGCTACGAGCAGTACTTC
-,few,TRBJ2-3,TRBV7-9,CASSSSSTDTQYF,TGTGCCAGCAGCTCATCTAGCACAGATACGCAGTATTTT
-,-,TRBJ2-1,TRBV19,CASSIGGAHNEQFF,TGTGCCAGTAGTATCGGTGGGGCCCACAATGAGCAGTTCTTC
-,-,TRBJ1-1,TRBV5-1,CASSLEGPTSNTEAFF,TGCGCCAGCAGCTTGGAGGGACCCACTTCCAACACTGAAGCTTTCTTT
-,few,TRBJ2-2,TRBV5-4,CASSEPYGELFF,TGTGCCAGCAGCGAACCGTACGGGGAGCTGTTTTTT
-,-,TRBJ2-7,TRBV5-6,CASSLGVREQYF,TGTGCCAGCAGCTTGGGGGTCCGCGAGCAGTACTTC
-,-,TRBJ1-1,TRBV18,CASSQGPNTEAFF,TGTGCCAGCTCACAGGGGCCCAACACTGAAGCTTTCTTT
TRBD1,-,TRBJ1-5,TRBV30,CAWSGAGQDSNQPQHF,TGTGCCTGGAGTGGGGCGGGACAGGATAGCAATCAGCCCCAGCATTTT
-,-,TRBJ1-2,TRBV5-4,CASSSPDGNYGYTF,TGTGCCAGCAGCTCTCCAGACGGGAACTATGGCTACACCTTC
-,once,TRBJ2-5,TRBV30,CAWRSQNQETQYF,TGTGCCTGGAGGTCACAGAACCAAGAGACCCAGTACTTC
-,-,TRBJ1-1,TRBV13,CASSLGVGLNTEAFF,TGTGCCAGCAGCTTAGGTGTGGGATTGAACACTGAAGCTTTCTTT
-,-,TRBJ1-2,TRBV30,CAWTLGEGSYTF,TGTGCCTGGACCCTAGGGGAAGGAAGCTACACCTTC
TRBD1,few,TRBJ1-6,TRBV6-4,CASRAGTDGSPLHF,TGTGCCAGCCGGGCCGGGACAGATGGATCACCCCTCCACTTT
-,-,TRBJ2-7,TRBV5-6,CASSFGPGAVSEQYF,TGTGCCAGCAGCTTCGGACCGGGAGCAGTGAGCGAGCAGTACTTC
TRBD1,-,TRBJ2-5,TRBV29-1,CSVEDYGQGRVGETQYF,TGCAGCGTTGAAGATTACGGACAGGGAAGGGTAGGCGAGACCCAGTACTTC
-,few,TRBJ1-4,TRBV29-1,CSVLGEKLFF,TGCAGCGTCCTAGGGGAAAAACTGTTTTTT
TRBD2,-,TRBJ2-1,TRBV29-1,CSTRSGGDEQFF,TGCAGCACTAGGAGCGGGGGTGATGAGCAGTTCTTC
-,few,TRBJ1-5,TRBV5-1,CASSYGTPNQPQHF,TGCGCCAGCAGCTACGGGACACCGAATCAGCCCCAGCATTTT
-,-,TRBJ2-7,TRBV27,CASSFGVSYEQYF,TGTGCCAGCAGTTTCGGCGTCTCCTACGAGCAGTACTTC
TRBD1,-,TRBJ2-5,TRBV5-4,CASSVGQGPFWETQYF,TGTGCCAGCAGCGTGGGACAGGGCCCCTTTTGGGAGACCCAGTACTTC
-,-,TRBJ1-5,TRBV7-8,CASSLEQNQPQHF,TGTGCCAGCAGCTTAGAACAGAATCAGCCCCAGCATTTT
-,-,TRBJ2-7,TRBV27,CASSLGGGSEQYF,TGTGCCAGCAGTTTGGGCGGGGGCTCCGAGCAGTACTTC
TRBD1,once,TRBJ1-6,TRBV6-6,CASSYSTGWNSPLHF,TGTGCCAGCAGTTACTCGACAGGGTGGAATTCACCCCTCCACTTT
-,-,TRBJ2-2,TRBV27,CASSPSLFGGAGELFF,TGTGCCAGCAGTCCGTCGTTGTTTGGGGGCGCCGGGGAGCTGTTTTTT
-,-,TRBJ2-7,TRBV30,CAWSTSYEQYF,TGTGCCTGGAGTACCTCCTACGAGCAGTACTTC
-,-,TRBJ2-2,TRBV29-1,CSVEIPFTGELFF,TGCAGCGTTGAGATACCCTTCACCGGGGAGCTGTTTTTT
TRBD2,few,TRBJ2-3,TRBV19,CASSLVAGSDTQYF,TGTGCCAGTAGTCTCGTAGCGGGGTCGGATACGCAGTATTTT
-,-,TRBJ2-5,TRBV6-5,CASSPQQSSATQYF,TGTGCCAGCAGCCCACAGCAGTCATCGGCGACCCAGTACTTC
-,few,TRBJ2-1,TRBV27,CASLGGWNEQFF,TGTGCCAGCCTTGGGGGTTGGAATGAGCAGTTCTTC